The T cell receptor beta chain under discussion was sequenced for a study of T cell repertoires in cytomegalovirus infection. Study-wide context: Public signatures in TCR beta pointed to CMV infection and matching HLA type.

Germline-derived CDR1 and CDR2 are SGHVS and FNYEAQ. Trimming took off 2 bases at V and 0 bases at J, with 17 bases between the two ends. There are 19 residues in the CDR3. This clonotype was counted ten times or more. Its antigen is undetermined. General observations from the study: HLA-C-restricted TCR beta clonotypes specific for CMV led the ex vivo response. There were carriers of CMV plus the relevant HLA, and cumulative public TCR beta family frequency identified them.

Each CDR3 protein gets one entry after TCRdb re-called the reads with MiXCR. Among 250,000 or so distinct CDR3 sequences, roughly 10% were seen once, and the ten largest hold around 15%. The origin of this receptor is a human donor in good health (CMV status not recorded). Some clones in this sample may be carry-over from other donors' samples. Source material: PBMCs. The V call is TRBV7-6, the J call TRBJ1-6; unclear D gene. The CDR3 protein is CASSLSDPGKSSYNSPLHF. The CDR3 DNA is TGTGCCAGCAGCTTAAGCGATCCAGGAAAGAGCTCCTATAATTCACCCCTCCACTTT.